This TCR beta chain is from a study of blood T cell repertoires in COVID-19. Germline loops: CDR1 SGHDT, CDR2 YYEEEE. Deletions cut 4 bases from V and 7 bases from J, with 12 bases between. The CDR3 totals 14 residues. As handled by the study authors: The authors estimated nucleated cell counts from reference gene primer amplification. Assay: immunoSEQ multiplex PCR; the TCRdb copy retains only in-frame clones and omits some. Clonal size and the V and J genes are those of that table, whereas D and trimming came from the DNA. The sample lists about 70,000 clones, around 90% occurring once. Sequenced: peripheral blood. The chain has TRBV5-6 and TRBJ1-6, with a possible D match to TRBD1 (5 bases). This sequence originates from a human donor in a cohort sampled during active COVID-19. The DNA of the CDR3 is TGTGCCAGCAGCCCGGGACTCATGAATTCACCCCTCCACTTT. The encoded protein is CASSPGLMNSPLHF.